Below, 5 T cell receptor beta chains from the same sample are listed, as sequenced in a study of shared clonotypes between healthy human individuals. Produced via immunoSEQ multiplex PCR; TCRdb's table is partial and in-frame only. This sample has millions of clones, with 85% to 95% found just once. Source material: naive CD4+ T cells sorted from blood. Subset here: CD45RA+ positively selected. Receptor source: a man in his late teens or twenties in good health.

The CDR3 is CAISRELADTQYF. The CDR3 DNA reads as TGTGCCATCAGTCGCGAGCTCGCAGATACGCAGTATTTT. The V call is TRBV10-3, the J call TRBJ2-3; D is uncertain. The germline V gene has CDR1 ENHRY and CDR2 SYGVKD. Trimming removed 5 bases at V and 4 bases at J, with 10 bases between. This CDR3 region has 13 residues.

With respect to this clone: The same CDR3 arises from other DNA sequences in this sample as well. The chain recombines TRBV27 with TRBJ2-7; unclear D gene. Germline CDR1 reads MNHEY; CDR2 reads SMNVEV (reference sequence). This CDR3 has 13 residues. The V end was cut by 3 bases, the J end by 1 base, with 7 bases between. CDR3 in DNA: TGTGCCAGCAGTTTGTACGGATCCTACGAGCAGTACTTC. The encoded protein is CASSLYGSYEQYF.

The CDR3 coding sequence is TGTGCCAGCACCGAATCGGGTTATAGCAATCAGCCCCAGCATTTT. Residues: CASTESGYSNQPQHF. This chain links TRBV6-6 with TRBJ1-5, with D uncertain. CDR1 MNHNY and CDR2 SVGAGI come from the germline V gene (reference sequence). V dropped 7 bases and J dropped 0 bases, with 13 bases sitting between them. The CDR3 is 15 amino acids.

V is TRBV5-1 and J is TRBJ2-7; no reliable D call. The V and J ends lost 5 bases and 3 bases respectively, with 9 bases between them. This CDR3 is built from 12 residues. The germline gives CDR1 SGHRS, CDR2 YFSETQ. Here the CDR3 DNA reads TGCGCCAGCAGATCTAACCACTACGAGCAGTACTTC. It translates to CASRSNHYEQYF.

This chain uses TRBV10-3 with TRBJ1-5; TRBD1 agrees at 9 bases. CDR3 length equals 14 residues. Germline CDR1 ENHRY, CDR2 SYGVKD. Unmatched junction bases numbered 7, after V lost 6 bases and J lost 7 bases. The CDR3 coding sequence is TGTGCCATCAGCCGGGGACAGGGAGGCCAGCCCCAGCATTTT. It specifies CAISRGQGGQPQHF.